This T cell receptor (beta chain) was recorded in a study of shared clonotypes between healthy human individuals. Across the whole study: Sampling drew on donors who were a couple of women and a few men aged 18 to 49. General study findings and limits: Generation probability values for non-shared clonotypes were lower than those for clonotypes shared by all four donors. Specimens sampled were limited to blood, with tissue repertoires likely differing. Of the naive CD4 clonotypes, around 5.2% were shared across four donors.

A note on this clone: Antigen unknown. A junction end diverges from the germline sequence, so it may reflect a read error.

TCRdb's table, derived via immunoSEQ multiplex PCR, lists solely in-frame clones and lacks some. The sample holds a few hundred thousand clones, just over 95% seen once. The CDR3 totals 13 residues. Germline V CDR1 and CDR2: SGHVS, FNYEAQ. The TCR comes from a man between 25 and 39 years old in good health. J is TRBJ2-7 and V is TRBV7-6, with D possibly called TRBD1 or TRBD2 (6 bases each). The source material was memory CD8+ T cells sorted from blood. The subset: CD45RO+ cells pooled with CCR7-negative TemRA cells. The CDR3 sequence is CASSLGKGGLPQF. The CDR3 region has the DNA TGTGCCAGCAGCTTAGGAAAGGGGGGTCTCCCCCAATTC.